The 14 T cell receptor beta chains given below trace back to one sample, sequenced in a study of patients and donors after allogeneic stem cell transplantation. TCRdb re-analysed the RT-PCR reads in MiXCR, keeping a single row per CDR3 protein. The data show about a million distinct CDR3 sequences, roughly 17% seen once. Specimen: blood, either unsorted or a sorted T cell fraction (not recorded which). The receptors stem from a human donor who was either an allogeneic HSCT recipient or a stem cell or donor lymphocyte infusion donor (not recorded which). It is not recorded whose cells these are; they may come from a transplant donor.

CDR3 DNA sequence: TGCAGCGTTGAGGGGGTCACAGATACGCAGTATTTT. Translated: CSVEGVTDTQYF. V is TRBV29-1 and J is TRBJ2-3; either TRBD1 or TRBD2 may fit D (5 bases each). The CDR3 spans 12 residues. Germline V lookup: CDR1 SQVTM, CDR2 ANQGSEA. Between the trimmed V and J ends, which lost 3 bases and 2 bases, there was a span of 6 bases.

The chain is built from TRBV9 and TRBJ2-6; D remains ambiguous. Germline V CDR1 and CDR2: SGDLS, YYNGEE. There are 15 residues in the CDR3. Trimming left V 0 bases short and J 2 bases short, with 6 bases between. CDR3 in DNA: TGTGCCAGCAGCGTAGATGGGGCTGGGGCCAACGTCCTGACTTTC. Protein: CASSVDGAGANVLTF.

The chain has TRBV10-3 and TRBJ2-3, with a weak D call TRBD1 (6 bases). CDR3 size: 15 residues. V was trimmed by 5 bases and J by 4 bases, leaving 16 bases between them. CDR1 is ENHRY and CDR2 is SYGVKD in the germline V gene. The CDR3 bases are TGTGCCATCAGTCAGGGGCCTAGAGGAGCAGATACGCAGTATTTT. Residues: CAISQGPRGADTQYF.

V gene TRBV5-6 combines with J gene TRBJ2-3; 14 bases agree with TRBD2. The CDR3 is made up of 17 amino acids. Germline-derived CDR1 and CDR2 are SGHDT and YYEEEE. The junction had 7 bases not matched to a gene; V was cut back by 4 bases and J by 3 bases. CDR3 coding DNA: TGTGCCAGCAGCGAGGGACTAGCGGGAGATGTTACAGATACGCAGTATTTT. This translates into CASSEGLAGDVTDTQYF.

Ten or more counts support this clonotype. The chain is built from TRBV5-1 and TRBJ2-1; TRBD1 matches 9 bases. Unmatched junction bases numbered 6, after V lost 4 bases and J lost 4 bases. This CDR3 comprises 15 residues. Per germline, CDR1 SGHRS and CDR2 YFSETQ. The CDR3 loop reads CASSTPGQGYNEQFF. DNA of the CDR3: TGCGCCAGCAGCACCCCGGGACAGGGTTACAATGAGCAGTTCTTC.

This sequence joins TRBV7-9 and TRBJ2-4; 7 nucleotides line up with TRBD2. The V gene end was trimmed by 3 bases and the J gene end by 0 bases; junction bases not matched to a gene: 8. In germline, CDR1 is SEHNR, CDR2 FQNEAQ (reference sequence). This CDR3 has 17 amino acids. In DNA, the CDR3 is TGTGCCAGCAGCTTCGTCGGGGGGTCGGGAGCCAAAAACATTCAGTACTTC. Translated, it gives CASSFVGGSGAKNIQYF.

The rearrangement uses TRBV12-3 or TRBV12-4 and TRBJ1-1, with 9 nucleotides matching TRBD1. V lost 5 bases, J lost 4 bases, and 5 bases stayed unmatched. This CDR3 has 14 amino acids. The CDR3 protein is CASSRNRGLTEAFF. The CDR3 nucleotides are TGTGCCAGCAGTCGGAACAGGGGGCTCACTGAAGCTTTCTTT.

There are a few counts of this clonotype. This chain links TRBV4-3 with TRBJ2-5; maybe TRBD1 (6 bases). The germline gives CDR1 LGHNA, CDR2 YSLEER. V lost 0 bases and J lost 5, with 10 bases in between. The CDR3 is 14 amino acids. The CDR3 bases are TGCGCCAGCAGCCAAGATCAGGGGACGGAGACCCAGTACTTC. This codes for CASSQDQGTETQYF.

This clonotype was seen a few times. The chain combines TRBV7-3 with TRBJ2-1; D remains ambiguous. The CDR3 is 15 residues long. The V gene's germline CDR1 is SGHTA and CDR2 FQGTGA. V lost 5 bases to trimming and J lost 1 base, with 12 bases between them. The CDR3 here is CASSPEARSYNEQFF. The CDR3 DNA reads as TGTGCCAGCAGCCCCGAAGCGAGATCCTACAATGAGCAGTTCTTC.

The chain uses TRBV20-1 and TRBJ2-7; 11 bases line up with TRBD2. The ends lost 5 bases at V and 2 bases at J; junction bases unmatched: 11. The CDR3 extends over 16 amino acids. The germline V gene has CDR1 DFQATT and CDR2 SNEGSKA (reference sequence). In DNA, the CDR3 is TGCAGTGCTCTAAAACCTACTAGCGGGGGCACCTACGAGCAGTACTTC. It translates to CSALKPTSGGTYEQYF.

As for this clonotype: Being one base from a much bigger clone, this may be a read error. The V and J genes are TRBV9 and TRBJ2-3; possible D gene TRBD2, 6 bases. The V gene's germline CDR1 is SGDLS and CDR2 YYNGEE. CDR3 length equals 15 residues. The CDR3 DNA reads TGTGCCAGCAGCTCACCCGGGACTTCTACCGATATGCAGTATTTT. Amino acid sequence: CASSSPGTSTDMQYF.

V and J are TRBV5-5 and TRBJ2-2, with D unresolved. The V gene lost 6 bases and the J gene lost 1 base, with 7 bases spanning the gap. Germline loops: CDR1 SGHKS, CDR2 YYEKEE (reference sequence). The CDR3 consists of 13 residues. DNA for the CDR3: TGTGCCAGCAAGACGGGGAACACCGGGGAGCTGTTTTTT. Protein sequence: CASKTGNTGELFF.

This clonotype was counted between two and nine times. The V and J genes are TRBV29-1 and TRBJ2-1; TRBD2 matches 9 bases. The CDR3 runs to 15 residues. CDR1 is SQVTM, CDR2 ANQGSEA, per germline. J was trimmed by 7 bases and V by 0 bases; bases with no gene match: 7. CDR3 DNA: TGCAGCGTTGAAGATGGAGCGGGGGGAGGGAATGAGCAGTTCTTC. This encodes CSVEDGAGGGNEQFF.

The gene calls are TRBV28 and TRBJ1-1; D gene unclear. Germline loops: CDR1 MDHEN, CDR2 SYDVKM. V was trimmed by 1 base and J by 4 bases, leaving 4 bases between them. This CDR3 is built from 12 residues. The CDR3 loop reads CASSLFVTEAFF. Here the CDR3 DNA reads TGTGCCAGCAGTTTATTCGTCACTGAAGCTTTCTTT.